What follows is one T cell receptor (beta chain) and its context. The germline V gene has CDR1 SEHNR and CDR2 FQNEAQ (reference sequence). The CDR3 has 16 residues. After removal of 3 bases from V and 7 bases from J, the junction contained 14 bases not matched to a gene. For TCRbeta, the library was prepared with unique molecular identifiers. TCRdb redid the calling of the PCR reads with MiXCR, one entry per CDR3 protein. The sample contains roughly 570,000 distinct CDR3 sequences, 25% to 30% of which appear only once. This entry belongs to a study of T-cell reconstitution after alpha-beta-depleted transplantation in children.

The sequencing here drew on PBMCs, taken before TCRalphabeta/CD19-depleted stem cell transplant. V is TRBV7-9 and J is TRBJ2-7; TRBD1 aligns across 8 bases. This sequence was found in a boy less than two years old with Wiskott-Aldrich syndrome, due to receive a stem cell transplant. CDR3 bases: TGTGCCAGCAGCTTTGACATTGGACAGGGAGATCGAGAGCAGTACTTC. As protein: CASSFDIGQGDREQYF.